The sequence of this T cell receptor (beta chain) was determined in a study of T cell responses to AZD1222 COVID-19 vaccine. Some clones are missing from TCRdb's copy, which holds only in-frame ones; the method was immunoSEQ multiplex PCR. This sample has about 120,000 clones, with roughly 86% found just once. Germline assignment: CDR1 SGDLS and CDR2 YYNGEE. Trimming took off 0 bases at V and 7 bases at J, with 4 bases between the two ends. The CDR3 is made up of 12 amino acids. Source: peripheral blood, taken 28 days after the second AZD1222 dose. The chain carries TRBV9 and TRBJ2-2; no clear D. This TCR came from an adult who received the AZD1222 COVID-19 vaccine. CDR3 amino acids: CASSVGDGELFF. The CDR3 DNA reads as TGTGCCAGCAGCGTAGGGGACGGGGAGCTGTTTTTT.